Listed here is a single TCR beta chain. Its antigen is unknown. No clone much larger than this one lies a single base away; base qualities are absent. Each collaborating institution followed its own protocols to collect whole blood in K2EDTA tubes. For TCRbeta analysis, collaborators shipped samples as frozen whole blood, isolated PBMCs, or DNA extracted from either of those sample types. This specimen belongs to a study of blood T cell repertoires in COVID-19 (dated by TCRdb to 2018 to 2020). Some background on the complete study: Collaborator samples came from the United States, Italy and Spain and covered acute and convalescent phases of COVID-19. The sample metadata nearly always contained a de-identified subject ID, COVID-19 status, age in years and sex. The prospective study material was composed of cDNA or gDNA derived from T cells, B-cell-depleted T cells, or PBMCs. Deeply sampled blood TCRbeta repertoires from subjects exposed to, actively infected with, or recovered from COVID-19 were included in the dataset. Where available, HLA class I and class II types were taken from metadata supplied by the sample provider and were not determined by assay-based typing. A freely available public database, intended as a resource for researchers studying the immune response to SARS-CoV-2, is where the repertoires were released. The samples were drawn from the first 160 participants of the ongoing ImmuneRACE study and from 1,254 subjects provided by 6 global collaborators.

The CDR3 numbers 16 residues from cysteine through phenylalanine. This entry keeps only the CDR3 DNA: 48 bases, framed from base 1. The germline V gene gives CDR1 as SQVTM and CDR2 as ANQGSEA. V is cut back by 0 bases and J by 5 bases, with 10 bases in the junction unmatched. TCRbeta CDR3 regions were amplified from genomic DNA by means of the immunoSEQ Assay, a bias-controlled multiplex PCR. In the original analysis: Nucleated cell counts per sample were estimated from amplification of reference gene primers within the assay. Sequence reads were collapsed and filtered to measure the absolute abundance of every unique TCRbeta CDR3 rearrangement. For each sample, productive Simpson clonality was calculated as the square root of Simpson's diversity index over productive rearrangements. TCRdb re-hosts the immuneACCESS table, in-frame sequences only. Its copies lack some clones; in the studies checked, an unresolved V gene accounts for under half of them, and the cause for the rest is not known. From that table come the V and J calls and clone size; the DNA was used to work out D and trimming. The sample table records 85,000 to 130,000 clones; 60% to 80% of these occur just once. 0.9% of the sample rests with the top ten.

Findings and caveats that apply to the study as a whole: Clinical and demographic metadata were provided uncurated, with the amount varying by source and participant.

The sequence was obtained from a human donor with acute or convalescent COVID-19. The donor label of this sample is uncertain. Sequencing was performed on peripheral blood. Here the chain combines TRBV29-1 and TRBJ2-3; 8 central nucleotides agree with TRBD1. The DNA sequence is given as TGCAGCGTTGAAGATCCGGACAGGGAGTTGTTAGATACGCAGTATTTT. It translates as CSVEDPDRELLDTQYF.